This T cell receptor (beta chain) was retrieved from a study of control samples from healthy donors and cancer patients. Germline V gene lookup returns CDR1 MGHRA and CDR2 YSYEKL. The length of the CDR3 is 15 residues. V shed 1 base and J shed 3 bases, with 7 bases lying between them. Data came from immunoSEQ multiplex PCR; TCRdb stores just in-frame clones and leaves some out. The table lists about 69,000 clones, about 80% of them singletons, with around 3% in the top ten. The chain carries TRBV4-1 and TRBJ1-6; possible D gene TRBD1, 6 bases. Sequencing input: PBMCs. This TCR was sampled from a woman aged 50 to 60 with lung cancer. CDR3 DNA: TGCGCCAGCAGCCAAGGGGGGCTCTATAATTCACCCCTCCACTTT. Its translation: CASSQGGLYNSPLHF.